This T cell receptor (beta chain) came from a study of CD8+ T cells in alopecia areata. Whole-study context: Those patients who were treated received oral tofacitinib, which was given at 5 to 10 mg twice daily for moderate-to-severe alopecia areata. Tofacitinib ran 6 to 18 months, followed by 6 months off drug.

This clone was seen only a few times. Treatment specified: oral pan-JAK inhibitor, 5-10 mg twice daily. Following RNA extraction, reverse transcription yielded cDNA that acted as the sequencing template. The table came from immunoSEQ multiplex PCR; TCRdb's copy has only in-frame clones and leaves some out. The sample lists 110,000 or so clones, less than 60% occurring once. The CDR3 has 13 residues. Germline values: CDR1 SNHLY, CDR2 FYNNEI. Trimming took 7 bases from V and 2 from J, leaving 10 bases between them. The gene calls are TRBV2 and TRBJ2-3, with D perhaps TRBD1 (5 bases). This receptor was obtained from a human donor with alopecia areata. This specimen was CD4+ T cells sorted from blood, taken at week 24, from a patient treated with tofacitinib. CDR3 in amino acids: CASMQGYTDTQYF. In DNA, the CDR3 is TGTGCCAGCATGCAGGGCTACACAGATACGCAGTATTTT.